This T cell receptor beta chain was captured by sequencing in a study of blood T cell repertoires in COVID-19. Generated by immunoSEQ multiplex PCR, the TCRdb table keeps only in-frame clones and is missing some. The profile covers around 260,000 clones, with more than 75% appearing a single time and roughly 5% taken by the ten largest. The CDR3 is made up of 15 amino acids. From germline, CDR1 is SGHTA and CDR2 FQGNSA. V lost 5 bases and J lost 7, with 18 bases in between. The rearrangement joins TRBV7-2 to TRBJ2-1; no firm D call. Sample: peripheral blood. The TCR was taken from a woman aged 55 to 70 with COVID-19, enrolled during active disease. The CDR3 sequence: CASSRQSQVGNEQFF. In nucleotides, the CDR3 is TGTGCCAGCAGCCGTCAGAGTCAGGTTGGTAATGAGCAGTTCTTC.